Listed here are 13 T cell receptor beta chains from one sample, sequenced in a study of OX40 agonist ivuxolimab in advanced cancers. Assay used: immunoSEQ multiplex PCR; TCRdb lists only in-frame clones, some missing. The data show about 67,000 clones, over 65% seen once. The sample here was CD4+ or CD8+ T cells sorted from blood, taken in a trial of the OX40 agonist ivuxolimab. Source of these receptors: an adult with an advanced solid tumor such as melanoma, head and neck, liver or kidney cancer.

The gene calls are TRBV5-1 and TRBJ2-3; weak D call: TRBD1 (5 bases). Looked up from germline, CDR1 is SGHRS and CDR2 is YFSETQ. The length of the CDR3 is 15 residues. V lost 0 bases, J lost 2 bases, and 10 bases lay in between. The CDR3 nucleotides are TGCGCCAGCAGCTTGGCGCCAGGGTCCACAGATACGCAGTATTTT. Translating it yields CASSLAPGSTDTQYF.

The genes are TRBV5-6 and TRBJ1-1; D uncertain. Germline V gives CDR1 SGHDT, CDR2 YYEEEE. Trimming cost V 2 bases and J 4 bases, with 9 bases left between them. CDR3 length: 13 residues. The CDR3 DNA reads as TGTGCCAGCAGCTTTTTGTCGACCACTGAAGCTTTCTTT. This codes for CASSFLSTTEAFF.

J is TRBJ2-3 and V is TRBV6-4, with D perhaps TRBD1 (6 bases). Trimming took off 10 bases at V and 0 bases at J, with 11 bases between the two ends. This CDR3 region has 13 residues. Germline CDR1 and CDR2: MRHNA and SNTAGT. The CDR3 nucleotides are TGTGCCACCAGGGGCCCTAGCACAGATACGCAGTATTTT. It is translated as CATRGPSTDTQYF.

This clone has only one observation. This chain joins TRBV4-3 and TRBJ1-4, with D possibly TRBD1 on 5 matching bases. CDR1 and CDR2 (germline): LGHNA, YSLEER. This CDR3 has 16 residues. Trimming removed 2 bases from V and 5 bases from J, with 15 bases in between. The CDR3 here is CASSQSSQGKNEKLFF. The CDR3 DNA is TGCGCCAGCAGCCAATCAAGTCAGGGCAAGAATGAAAAACTGTTTTTT.

The gene calls are TRBV5-6 and TRBJ1-5; TRBD1 is a possible D gene (5 bases). Trimming left V 0 bases short and J 1 base short, with 5 bases between. The CDR3 extends over 14 amino acids. CDR1 is SGHDT, CDR2 YYEEEE, per germline. The CDR3 DNA is TGTGCCAGCAGCTTGGGGGGGAGCAATCAGCCCCAGCATTTT. Translated: CASSLGGSNQPQHF.

The V and J genes are TRBV18 and TRBJ2-7, with D tentatively TRBD1 or TRBD2 (7 bases each). Germline CDR1 KGHSH, CDR2 LQKENI. V lost 1 base and J 0 bases, leaving 16 bases between the germline ends. This CDR3 has 17 residues. CDR3 nucleotide sequence: TGTGCCAGCTCACCACGATACAGGGGAGGGAGCTCCTACGAGCAGTACTTC. It translates to CASSPRYRGGSSYEQYF.

The J gene is TRBJ1-6, the V gene TRBV4-3; 8 nucleotides match TRBD1. Germline V CDR1 and CDR2: LGHNA, YSLEER. The CDR3 extends over 16 amino acids. Germline trimming cut 0 bases from V and 7 bases from J; bases unmatched to any gene: 5. CDR3 nucleotides: TGCGCCAGCAGCCAAGACGCAGGGACAGGCAATTCACCCCTCCACTTT. Protein sequence: CASSQDAGTGNSPLHF.

The rearrangement links TRBV2 to TRBJ1-2, with D uncertain. Looked up from germline, CDR1 is SNHLY and CDR2 is FYNNEI. The ends were cut back, 5 bases at V and 3 bases at J, with 10 bases in the middle. This CDR3 has 13 residues. The CDR3 bases are TGTGCCAGCAGTTCAACGGACGACTATGGCTACACCTTC. As protein: CASSSTDDYGYTF.

This sequence joins TRBV29-1 and TRBJ2-3, with 9 bases aligning to TRBD2. Unmatched junction bases numbered 21, after V lost 7 bases and J lost 7 bases. Germline lookup yields CDR1 SQVTM and CDR2 ANQGSEA. The CDR3 loop spans 17 amino acids. CDR3 nucleotide sequence: TGCAGCGCGACCCTCTTGAAGCGGGGGGCTCAACGGAATACGCAGTATTTT. Its protein is CSATLLKRGAQRNTQYF.

The rearrangement links TRBV7-2 to TRBJ2-1; no firm D call. The CDR3 length is 13 residues. Trimming removed 5 bases from V and 6 bases from J, with 11 bases in between. CDR1 is SGHTA, CDR2 FQGNSA, per germline. In nucleotides, the CDR3 is TGTGCCAGCAGCCACGAAGTACTCAATGAGCAGTTCTTC. Protein product: CASSHEVLNEQFF.

The chain carries TRBV6-5 and TRBJ1-4; D is uncertain. Germline values: CDR1 MNHEY, CDR2 SVGAGI. This CDR3 spans 14 amino acids. Trimming removed 3 bases from V and 1 base from J, with 6 bases in between. CDR3 sequence reads: CASSYTLTNEKLFF. In nucleotides, the CDR3 is TGTGCCAGCAGTTATACCCTAACTAATGAAAAACTGTTTTTT.

This chain joins TRBV5-1 and TRBJ1-2; D call uncertain. Germline-derived CDR1 and CDR2 are SGHRS and YFSETQ. V lost 2 bases, J lost 8 bases, and 19 bases lay in between. The CDR3 spans 15 residues. The chain's CDR3 is CASSLTADLQQGYTF. In DNA, the CDR3 is TGCGCCAGCAGCTTAACTGCGGACCTTCAACAGGGCTACACCTTC.

This chain joins TRBV5-1 and TRBJ2-5; 8 bases align to TRBD1. Unmatched junction bases numbered 9, after V lost 7 bases and J lost 4 bases. The CDR3 totals 14 residues. Germline V gene lookup returns CDR1 SGHRS and CDR2 YFSETQ. The CDR3 region is CASSPTGVGETQYF. For the CDR3, the DNA is TGCGCCAGCTCACCGACAGGGGTGGGAGAGACCCAGTACTTC. Looking up the rest from reference TRBV5-1 and TRBJ2-5 gives the full variable domain: KAGVTQTPRYLIKTRGQQVTLSCSPISGHRSVSWYQQTPGQGLQFLFEYFSETQRNKGNFPGRFSGRQFSNSRSEMNVSTLELGDSALYLCASSPTGVGETQYFGPGTRLLVL.